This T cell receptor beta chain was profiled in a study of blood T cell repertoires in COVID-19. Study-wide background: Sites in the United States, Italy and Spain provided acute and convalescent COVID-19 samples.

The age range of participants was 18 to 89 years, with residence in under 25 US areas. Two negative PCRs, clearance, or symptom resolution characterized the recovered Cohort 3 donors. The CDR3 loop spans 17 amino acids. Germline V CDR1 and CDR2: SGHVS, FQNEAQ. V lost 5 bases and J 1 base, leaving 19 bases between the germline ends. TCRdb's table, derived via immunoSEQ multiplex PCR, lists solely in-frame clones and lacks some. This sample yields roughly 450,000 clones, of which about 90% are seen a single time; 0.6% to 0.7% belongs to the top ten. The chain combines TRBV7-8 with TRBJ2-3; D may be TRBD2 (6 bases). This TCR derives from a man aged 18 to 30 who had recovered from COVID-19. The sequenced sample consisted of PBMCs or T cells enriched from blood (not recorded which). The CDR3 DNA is TGTGCCAGCAGCACCGTCAGATGGGGAGGCGGCACAGATACGCAGTATTTT. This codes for CASSTVRWGGGTDTQYF.